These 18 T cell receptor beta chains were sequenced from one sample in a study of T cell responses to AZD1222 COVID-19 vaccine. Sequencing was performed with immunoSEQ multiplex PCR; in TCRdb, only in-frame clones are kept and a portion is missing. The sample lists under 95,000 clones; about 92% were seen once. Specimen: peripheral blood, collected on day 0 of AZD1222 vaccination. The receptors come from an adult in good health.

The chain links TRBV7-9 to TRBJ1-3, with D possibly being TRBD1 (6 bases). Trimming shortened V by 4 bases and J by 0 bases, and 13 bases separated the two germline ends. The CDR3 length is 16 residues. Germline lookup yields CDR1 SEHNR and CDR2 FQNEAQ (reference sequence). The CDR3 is CASSSAGTYSGNTIYF. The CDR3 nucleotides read TGTGCCAGCAGCTCAGCCGGGACATACTCTGGAAACACCATATATTTT. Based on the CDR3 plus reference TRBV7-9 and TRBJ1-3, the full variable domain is DTGVSQNPRHKITKRGQNVTFRCDPISEHNRLYWYRQTLGQGPEFLTYFQNEAQLEKSRLLSDRFSAERPKGSFSTLEIQRTEQGDSAMYLCASSSAGTYSGNTIYFGEGSWLTVV.

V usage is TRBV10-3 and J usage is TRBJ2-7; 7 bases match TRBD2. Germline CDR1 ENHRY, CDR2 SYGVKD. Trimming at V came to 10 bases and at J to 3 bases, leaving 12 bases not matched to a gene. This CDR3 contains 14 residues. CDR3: CATAPSGELYEQYF. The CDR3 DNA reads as TGTGCCACCGCCCCCAGCGGGGAGCTCTACGAGCAGTACTTC.

The chain's CDR3 is CAWMAGGSYGYTF. CDR3 in DNA: TGTGCCTGGATGGCAGGGGGTTCTTATGGCTACACCTTC. J is TRBJ1-2 and V is TRBV30, with TRBD1 identical over 7 bases. The CDR3 length is 13 residues. Germline V gene data show CDR1 as GTSNPN and CDR2 as SVGIG (reference sequence). The ends lost 4 bases at V and 5 bases at J; junction bases unmatched: 7. Variable domain in full (rest from reference TRBV30 and TRBJ1-2): SQTIHQWPATLVQPVGSPLSLECTVEGTSNPNLYWYRQAAGRGLQLLFYSVGIGQISSEVPQNLSASRPQDRQFILSSKKLLLSDSGFYLCAWMAGGSYGYTFGSGTRLTVV.

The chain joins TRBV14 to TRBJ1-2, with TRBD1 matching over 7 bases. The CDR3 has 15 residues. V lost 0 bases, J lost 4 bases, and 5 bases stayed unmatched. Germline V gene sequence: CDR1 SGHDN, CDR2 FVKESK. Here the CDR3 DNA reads TGTGCCAGCAGCCAAGAGCGGGGACAGCCCTATGGCTACACCTTC. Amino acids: CASSQERGQPYGYTF. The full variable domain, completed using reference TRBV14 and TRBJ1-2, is EAGVTQFPSHSVIEKGQTVTLRCDPISGHDNLYWYRRVMGKEIKFLLHFVKESKQDESGMPNNRFLAERTGGTYSTLKVQPAELEDSGVYFCASSQERGQPYGYTFGSGTRLTVV.

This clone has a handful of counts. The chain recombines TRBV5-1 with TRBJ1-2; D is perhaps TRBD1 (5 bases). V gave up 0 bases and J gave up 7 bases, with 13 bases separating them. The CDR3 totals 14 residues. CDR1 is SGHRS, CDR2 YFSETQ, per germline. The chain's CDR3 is CASSLDAGKGGYTF. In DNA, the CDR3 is TGCGCCAGCAGCTTGGATGCAGGGAAGGGTGGCTACACCTTC.

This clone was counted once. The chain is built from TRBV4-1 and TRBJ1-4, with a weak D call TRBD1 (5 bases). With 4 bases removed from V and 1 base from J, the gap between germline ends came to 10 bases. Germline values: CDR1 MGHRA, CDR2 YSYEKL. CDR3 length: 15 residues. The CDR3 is CASSRTGGTNEKLFF. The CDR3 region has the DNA TGCGCCAGCAGCCGGACGGGGGGAACTAATGAAAAACTGTTTTTT.

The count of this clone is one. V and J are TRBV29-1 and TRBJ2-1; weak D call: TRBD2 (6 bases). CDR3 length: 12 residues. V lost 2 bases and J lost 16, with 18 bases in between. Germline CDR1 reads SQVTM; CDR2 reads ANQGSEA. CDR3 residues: CSVEPRASSDFF. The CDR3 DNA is TGCAGCGTTGAACCCAGGGCTTCTAGCGACTTCTTC.

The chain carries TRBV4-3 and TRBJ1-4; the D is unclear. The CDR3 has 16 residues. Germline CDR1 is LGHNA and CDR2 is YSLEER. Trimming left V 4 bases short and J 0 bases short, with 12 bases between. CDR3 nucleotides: TGCGCCAGCAGCCCCGGGCGGGGTCCAACTAATGAAAAACTGTTTTTT. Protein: CASSPGRGPTNEKLFF.

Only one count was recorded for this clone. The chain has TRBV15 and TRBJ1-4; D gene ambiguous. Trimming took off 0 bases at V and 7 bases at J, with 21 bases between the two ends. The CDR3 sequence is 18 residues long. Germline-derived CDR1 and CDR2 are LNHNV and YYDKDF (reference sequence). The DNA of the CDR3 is TGTGCCACCAGCAGAGATGGAAAGAGGTCTCCTTCGGGTGAAAAACTGTTTTTT. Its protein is CATSRDGKRSPSGEKLFF.

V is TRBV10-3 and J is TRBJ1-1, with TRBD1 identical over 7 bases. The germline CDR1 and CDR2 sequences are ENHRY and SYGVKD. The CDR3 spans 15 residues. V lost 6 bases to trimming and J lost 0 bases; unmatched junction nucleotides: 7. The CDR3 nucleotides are TGTGCCATCAGAACAGGGGACGGGCTGAACACTGAAGCTTTCTTT. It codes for CAIRTGDGLNTEAFF.

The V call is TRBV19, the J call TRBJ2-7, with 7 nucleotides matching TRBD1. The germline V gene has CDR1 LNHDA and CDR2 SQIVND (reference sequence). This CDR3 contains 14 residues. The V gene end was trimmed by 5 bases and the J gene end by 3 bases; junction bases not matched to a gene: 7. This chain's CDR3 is CASSRGGTDYEQYF. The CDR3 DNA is TGTGCCAGTAGTCGAGGTGGGACAGACTACGAGCAGTACTTC.

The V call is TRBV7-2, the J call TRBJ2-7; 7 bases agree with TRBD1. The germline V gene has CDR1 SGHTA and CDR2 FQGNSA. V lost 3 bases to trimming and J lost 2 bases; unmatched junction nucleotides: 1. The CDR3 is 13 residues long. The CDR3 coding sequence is TGTGCCAGCAGCTTGACAGGGACCTACGAGCAGTACTTC. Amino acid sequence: CASSLTGTYEQYF.

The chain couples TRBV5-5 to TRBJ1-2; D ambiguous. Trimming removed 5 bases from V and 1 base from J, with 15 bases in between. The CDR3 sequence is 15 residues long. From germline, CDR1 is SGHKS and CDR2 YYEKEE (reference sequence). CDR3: CASRAGVVGNYGYTF. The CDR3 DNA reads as TGTGCCAGCAGGGCCGGTGTGGTGGGTAACTATGGCTACACCTTC.

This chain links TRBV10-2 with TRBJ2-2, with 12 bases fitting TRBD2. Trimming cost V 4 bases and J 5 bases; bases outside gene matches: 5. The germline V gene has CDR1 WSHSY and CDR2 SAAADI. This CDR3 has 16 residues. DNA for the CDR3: TGCGCCAGCAGTGGACTAGCGGGAGTAGGGACCGGGGAGCTGTTTTTT. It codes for CASSGLAGVGTGELFF.

The CDR3 region is CASQLSGANQPQHF. DNA of the CDR3: TGTGCCAGCCAGCTATCGGGGGCCAATCAGCCCCAGCATTTT. The chain carries TRBV7-9 and TRBJ1-5, with D maybe TRBD1 (6 bases). CDR1 and CDR2 from the germline V gene are SEHNR and FQNEAQ (reference sequence). The CDR3 is 14 amino acids. Trimming stripped 8 bases from V and 3 bases from J, with 14 bases between. The whole variable domain, remainder taken from reference TRBV7-9 and TRBJ1-5, is DTGVSQNPRHKITKRGQNVTFRCDPISEHNRLYWYRQTLGQGPEFLTYFQNEAQLEKSRLLSDRFSAERPKGSFSTLEIQRTEQGDSAMYLCASQLSGANQPQHFGDGTRLSIL.

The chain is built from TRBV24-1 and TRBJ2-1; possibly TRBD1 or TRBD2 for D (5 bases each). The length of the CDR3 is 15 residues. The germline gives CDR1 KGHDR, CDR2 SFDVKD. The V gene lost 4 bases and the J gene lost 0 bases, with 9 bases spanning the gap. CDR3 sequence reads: CATSDGAISYNEQFF. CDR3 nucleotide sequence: TGTGCCACCAGTGACGGGGCAATCTCCTACAATGAGCAGTTCTTC.

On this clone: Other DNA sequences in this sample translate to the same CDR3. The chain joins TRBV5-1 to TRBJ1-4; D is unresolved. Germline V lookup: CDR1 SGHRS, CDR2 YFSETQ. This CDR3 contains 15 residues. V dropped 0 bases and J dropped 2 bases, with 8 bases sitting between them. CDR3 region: CASSLAGSTNEKLFF. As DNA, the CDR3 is TGCGCCAGCAGCTTGGCGGGGAGCACTAATGAAAAACTGTTTTTT.

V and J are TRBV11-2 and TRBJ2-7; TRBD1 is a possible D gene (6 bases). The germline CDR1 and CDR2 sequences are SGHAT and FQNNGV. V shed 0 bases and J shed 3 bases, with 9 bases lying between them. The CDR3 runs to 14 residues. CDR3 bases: TGTGCCAGCAGCTTAGAGGGACACCGCTACGAGCAGTACTTC. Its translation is CASSLEGHRYEQYF.